This T cell receptor beta chain was captured in a study of blood T cell repertoires in COVID-19. Study-level background: Italy, Spain and the United States were the sources of the convalescent and acute COVID-19 samples. Nucleic acid was either cDNA or gDNA, and it came from T cells, B-cell-depleted T cells, or PBMCs.

Study processing details: Nucleated cell number was recorded as an estimate derived from reference gene primer amplification. Sequenced by immunoSEQ multiplex PCR; TCRdb stores in-frame clones only, minus some. The DNA gave D and trimming, while V, J and clone size come from that table. The table lists roughly 59,000 clones, approximately 80% of them singletons, with around 13% in the top ten. V lost 3 bases, J lost 0 bases, and 6 bases lay in between. Germline V gene data show CDR1 as MNHNS and CDR2 as SASEGT. The CDR3 covers 14 residues. This clone was recorded a few times. This TCR derives from an elderly man with acute or convalescent COVID-19. The J gene is TRBJ1-5, the V gene TRBV6-1; D uncertain. The sample was peripheral blood. The CDR3 protein is CASSERNSNQPQHF. CDR3 coding DNA: TGTGCCAGCAGTGAGAGGAATAGCAATCAGCCCCAGCATTTT.